The present TCR beta chain was sequenced within a study of metastatic and nonmetastatic thyroid tumors (TCRdb year 2020). For the study in its entirety: The researchers compared repertoires between peripheral blood samples and tumor or nodule tissue samples from patients with malignant or benign thyroid disease.

The library was built by means of PCR. Sequencing used an Illumina HiSeq 4000. High-throughput sequencing was used to profile the CDR3 region of the TCR beta-chain in every patient. On the authors' methods: Drawing on CDR3 differences between clinicopathological groups, the researchers built a classifier meant to tell apart patients with distant-metastatic papillary thyroid cancer. The Shannon index was used to assess repertoire diversity, and the Morisita-Horn index was used to assess tumor-blood repertoire similarity. The raw public data were reprocessed by TCRdb itself: fastp quality trimming at Q25, MiXCR clonotype calling, in-frame beta chains only. None of the V and J calls come from the authors' own analysis; TCRdb made them. The sample yields more than 10,000 clones; about 26% were counted once. Jointly, the top ten make up 12% of the sample. V gives up 7 bases and J gives up 6 bases, and the segment between their germline ends measures 15 bases. The germline V gene (reference sequence) supplies CDR1 GTSNPN and CDR2 SVGIG. Counted from cysteine to phenylalanine, this CDR3 has 12 amino acids. The DNA shown is the 36-base CDR3, in frame from base 1.

What the work shows at the level of the full study, not this receptor alone: In both blood and tumor samples, TCR beta diversity was reported to be significantly higher in malignant tumors than in benign nodules.

Based on its abundance in the sample, this clone is medium-sized (0.01 to 0.1%). Its binding antigen is unknown. Base qualities are missing; no much larger clone stands one base away. No treatment had been received by any patient before thyroid surgery. Using T-cell receptor beta sequencing, the study looked back at clinical samples from patients collected from about 2011 to 2018. Recombination connected TRBV30 to TRBJ1-2; the D gene is possibly TRBD1, with 5 bases matching. Sample: tumor tissue. The clonotype originates from a female donor with papillary thyroid cancer or a benign thyroid nodule (not recorded which). Some clones in this sample may be carry-over from other donors' samples. The nucleotide sequence is given as TGTGCCTCACTATGGGGCTTCGATGGCTACACCTTC. It codes for CASLWGFDGYTF.